These 27 T cell receptor beta chains were sequenced from one sample in a study of radiation and T cells in renal cell carcinoma. The data were produced by immunoSEQ multiplex PCR, yet TCRdb's version contains in-frame clones alone and is incomplete. The repertoire holds around 100,000 clones, with around 83% as singletons. Time point in this sample: blood 4 weeks post-SBRT, at nephrectomy. Treatment: 15 Gy SBRT to primary tumor, nephrectomy 4 weeks later. This material consisted of blood, taken from a patient whose treatment included radiotherapy and nephrectomy. All receptors come from a man in his sixties with renal cell carcinoma.

The chain links TRBV10-3 to TRBJ2-5; TRBD1 or TRBD2 may be the D gene (6 bases each). The CDR3 loop spans 14 amino acids. Germline assignment: CDR1 ENHRY and CDR2 SYGVKD. V lost 0 bases to trimming and J lost 4 bases, with 9 bases between them. DNA of the CDR3: TGTGCCATCAGTGAGTCGGAGGGGGGAGAGACCCAGTACTTC. It yields the protein CAISESEGGETQYF.

This chain joins TRBV6-1 and TRBJ1-1, with D perhaps matching TRBD1 (5 bases). The germline V gene has CDR1 MNHNS and CDR2 SASEGT. Between the trimmed V and J ends, which lost 0 bases and 7 bases, there was a span of 9 bases. The CDR3 contains 13 residues. The CDR3 bases are TGTGCCAGCAGTGAAGCCCAGGGACTTGAAGCTTTCTTT. Translating gives CASSEAQGLEAFF.

The chain has TRBV5-1 and TRBJ2-3, with D uncertain. V was pared by 4 bases and J by 0 bases, with 12 bases between. CDR1 and CDR2 (germline): SGHRS, YFSETQ. This CDR3 region has 15 residues. Here the CDR3 DNA reads TGCGCCAGCAGCCCAGGAGACCCTAGCACAGATACGCAGTATTTT. Translation: CASSPGDPSTDTQYF.

The chain joins TRBV7-9 to TRBJ2-3, with 10 bases matching TRBD2. Germline loops: CDR1 SEHNR, CDR2 FQNEAQ (reference sequence). This CDR3 region has 18 residues. V shed 5 bases and J 6 bases; nucleotides not matched to a gene: 17. CDR3 region: CASSPAAGTSASLDTQYF. CDR3 DNA: TGTGCCAGCAGCCCTGCCGCGGGGACTAGCGCCTCCCTCGATACGCAGTATTTT.

The V call is TRBV4-1, the J call TRBJ2-1; D not certain. Germline V gene data show CDR1 as MGHRA and CDR2 as YSYEKL. With 0 bases removed from V and 7 bases from J, the gap between germline ends came to 13 bases. The CDR3 is made up of 15 amino acids. For the CDR3, the DNA is TGCGCCAGCAGCCAAGAAGCTAGTTTTAGTAATGAGCAGTTCTTC. This codes for CASSQEASFSNEQFF.

In DNA form, the CDR3 reads TGTGCCAGCAGTTCCGAGGGGAACACTGAAGCTTTCTTT. Translating gives CASSSEGNTEAFF. The chain uses TRBV6-5 and TRBJ1-1, with D unresolved. Trimming shortened V by 4 bases and J by 1 base, and 7 bases separated the two germline ends. The length of the CDR3 is 13 residues. CDR1 and CDR2 from the germline V gene are MNHEY and SVGAGI.

The genes are TRBV12-5 and TRBJ1-5, with a tentative D call TRBD1 (6 bases). The length of the CDR3 is 15 residues. Germline V lookup: CDR1 LGHNT, CDR2 FRNRAP. V was shortened by 1 base and J by 4 bases, with 11 bases between the two germline ends. The CDR3 region is CASGLGGAVNQPQHF. In nucleotides, the CDR3 is TGTGCTAGTGGTTTGGGGGGGGCTGTGAATCAGCCCCAGCATTTT.

The V call is TRBV27, the J call TRBJ2-2; D gene unclear. In germline, CDR1 is MNHEY, CDR2 SMNVEV (reference sequence). V was shortened by 1 base and J by 8 bases, with 2 bases between the two germline ends. The CDR3 totals 11 residues. In DNA, the CDR3 is TGTGCCAGCAGTTTATATGGGGAGCTGTTTTTT. As protein: CASSLYGELFF.

This clone was seen ten or more times. One end of the junction does not line up with germline, which may come from a read error. The gene calls are TRBV6-1 and TRBJ2-7, with 9 nucleotides matching TRBD1. Germline CDR1 MNHNS, CDR2 SASEGT. The CDR3 length is 17 residues. The CDR3 nucleotides read TGTGCCAGCAGTGATGCCGGGACAGGGTATTTCTCCCACGAGCAGTACTTC. Residues: CASSDAGTGYFSHEQYF.

V gene TRBV11-2 combines with J gene TRBJ2-3; no definite D call. There are 12 residues in the CDR3. Trimming pared 5 bases from V and 6 bases from J, leaving 9 bases between. Germline V gene lookup returns CDR1 SGHAT and CDR2 FQNNGV. This CDR3 is CASSPTRDTQYF. CDR3 coding DNA: TGTGCCAGCAGCCCAACGAGGGATACGCAGTATTTT. Based on the CDR3 plus reference TRBV11-2 and TRBJ2-3, the full variable domain is EAGVAQSPRYKIIEKRQSVAFWCNPISGHATLYWYQQILGQGPKLLIQFQNNGVVDDSQLPKDRFSAERLKGVDSTLKIQPAKLEDSAVYLCASSPTRDTQYFGPGTRLTVL.

The rearrangement uses TRBV21-1 and TRBJ2-6; the table's D call of TRBD2 was not tested on the DNA. TRBV21-1 is a listed pseudogene. CDR3 length equals 19 residues. In nucleotides, the CDR3 is TGTGCCAGCAGCACTCGCCCCGGGTTTCTGAGTGGTGGGGCCAACGTCCTGACTTTC. This codes for CASSTRPGFLSGGANVLTF.

The table lists this clone with a count of one. The rearrangement uses TRBV7-9 and TRBJ2-5, with 7 bases matching TRBD2. The germline V gene has CDR1 SEHNR and CDR2 FQNEAQ (reference sequence). The CDR3 contains 15 residues. V lost 3 bases and J lost 1; bases outside the gene matches: 5. The CDR3 DNA is TGTGCCAGCAGCTTTGGGCTAGCGGTCCAAGAGACCCAGTACTTC. Its protein is CASSFGLAVQETQYF.

The DNA for the CDR3 is TGTGCCAGCAGCCCTTCGACAGGAAATCAGCCCCAGCATTTT. Protein product: CASSPSTGNQPQHF. J is TRBJ1-5 and V is TRBV6-5; possible D gene TRBD1, 6 bases. This CDR3 spans 14 amino acids. Germline CDR1 MNHEY, CDR2 SVGAGI. Trimming took off 6 bases at V and 4 bases at J, with 13 bases between the two ends.

The rearrangement links TRBV30 to TRBJ2-3, with D tentatively TRBD2 (6 bases). Germline V gives CDR1 GTSNPN, CDR2 SVGIG (reference sequence). V was clipped by 0 bases and J by 1 base, with 14 bases between them. The CDR3 totals 16 residues. This CDR3 reads CAWSVPIADGTDTQYF. DNA for the CDR3: TGTGCCTGGAGTGTACCAATAGCGGACGGCACAGATACGCAGTATTTT.

The chain carries TRBV6-5 and TRBJ2-2, with a tentative D call TRBD2 (7 bases). This CDR3 is 15 amino acids long. Germline CDR1 MNHEY, CDR2 SVGAGI. V lost 7 bases and J 0 bases, leaving 12 bases between the germline ends. This CDR3 is CASKRGGANTGELFF. CDR3 nucleotide sequence: TGTGCCAGCAAAAGGGGGGGCGCGAACACCGGGGAGCTGTTTTTT.

This chain connects TRBV13 to TRBJ1-3, with 9 positions matching TRBD1. J gave up 4 bases and V 5 bases, and 9 bases lay outside the gene matches. Germline CDR1 PRHDT, CDR2 FYEKMQ (reference sequence). The CDR3 is made up of 16 amino acids. Here the CDR3 DNA reads TGTGCCAGCAGCCAGACGACAGGGGGAGGAGGAAACACCATATATTTT. Its translation is CASSQTTGGGGNTIYF. Complete variable domain (other parts from reference TRBV13 and TRBJ1-3): AAGVIQSPRHLIKEKRETATLKCYPIPRHDTVYWYQQGPGQDPQFLISFYEKMQSDKGSIPDRFSAQQFSDYHSELNMSSLELGDSALYFCASSQTTGGGGNTIYFGEGSWLTVV.

The chain carries TRBV2 and TRBJ2-1; 7 positions match TRBD2. This CDR3 is 17 amino acids long. CDR1 and CDR2 (germline): SNHLY, FYNNEI. V lost 1 base, J lost 3 bases, and 9 bases stayed unmatched. The CDR3 is CASSEGDGGGSYNEQFF. The CDR3 DNA follows: TGTGCCAGCAGTGAAGGGGATGGTGGCGGGAGCTACAATGAGCAGTTCTTC.

The chain recombines TRBV2 with TRBJ1-2; possible D gene TRBD1, 5 bases. The CDR3 extends over 14 amino acids. The ends were cut back, 5 bases at V and 5 bases at J, with 15 bases in the middle. The germline gives CDR1 SNHLY, CDR2 FYNNEI. CDR3 loop: CASSRPPGPYGYTF. As DNA, the CDR3 is TGTGCCAGCAGTAGGCCCCCGGGGCCTTATGGCTACACCTTC.

The chain recombines TRBV6-5 with TRBJ1-2; 9 nucleotides line up with TRBD1. J lost 6 bases, V lost 5 bases, and 1 base had no gene match. Germline assignment: CDR1 MNHEY and CDR2 SVGAGI. The CDR3 totals 12 residues. CDR3: CASSGTGNGYTF. CDR3 coding DNA: TGTGCCAGCAGTGGGACAGGGAATGGCTACACCTTC.

This clone was seen a single time. An end of the junction differs from the germline gene, which may be a read error. The chain links TRBV27 to TRBJ2-7; D unresolved. The CDR3 contains 8 residues. CDR1 is MNHEY, CDR2 SMNVEV, per germline (reference sequence). CDR3 bases: TGTGCCAGCAGTAACGAAGGCTTC. It specifies CASSNEGF.

This clone was seen only a few times. In DNA, the CDR3 is TGTGCCAGCAGTTACTCGACCCCCTCTGGCGGGGAGCTGTTTTTT. As protein: CASSYSTPSGGELFF. The chain combines TRBV6-6 with TRBJ2-2; the D is unclear. Trimming took off 0 bases at V and 7 bases at J, with 12 bases between the two ends. This CDR3 has 15 amino acids. Germline V lookup: CDR1 MNHNY, CDR2 SVGAGI (reference sequence).

The chain links TRBV5-4 to TRBJ2-1; D is perhaps TRBD1 or TRBD2 (5 bases each). The germline V and J ends were trimmed by 4 bases and 10 bases, with 9 bases remaining between them. Germline V gives CDR1 SGHNT, CDR2 YYREEE (reference sequence). The CDR3 covers 11 residues. In DNA form, the CDR3 reads TGTGCCAGCAGCGCCGGGACGGAGCAGTTCTTC. This translates into CASSAGTEQFF.

The chain employs TRBV19 and TRBJ2-1; D is unclear. Per germline, CDR1 LNHDA and CDR2 SQIVND (reference sequence). V gave up 4 bases and J gave up 8 bases, with 15 bases separating them. The CDR3 loop spans 14 amino acids. DNA for the CDR3: TGTGCCAGTAGTAGTCCGGAGCTCCATGATGAGCAGTTCTTC. Amino acid sequence: CASSSPELHDEQFF.

This chain connects TRBV5-1 to TRBJ2-1, with a possible D match to TRBD2 (6 bases). V was cut by 0 bases and J by 2 bases, with 9 bases left in between. The CDR3 runs to 15 residues. The germline CDR1 and CDR2 sequences are SGHRS and YFSETQ. The CDR3 DNA reads TGCGCCAGCAGCTTGGAGCCGGGGGCCTACAATGAGCAGTTCTTC. Translating gives CASSLEPGAYNEQFF.

The chain couples TRBV5-4 to TRBJ1-4; 8 bases align to TRBD1. The CDR3 is made up of 14 amino acids. Germline assignment: CDR1 SGHNT and CDR2 YYREEE (reference sequence). Losses at the gene ends were 5 bases for V and 7 bases for J; bases not matched to a gene: 7. The CDR3 sequence: CASRQDRGSEKLFF. As DNA, the CDR3 is TGTGCCAGCAGACAAGACAGGGGCAGTGAAAAACTGTTTTTT.

CDR3 residues: CASSLLAVNEQFF. DNA for the CDR3: TGTGCCAGCAGTCTTCTAGCTGTCAATGAGCAGTTCTTC. The chain combines TRBV2 with TRBJ2-1; D perhaps matches TRBD2 (5 bases). The V and J ends lost 5 bases and 6 bases respectively, with 11 bases between them. Germline V gives CDR1 SNHLY, CDR2 FYNNEI. The CDR3 contains 13 residues.

The chain links TRBV6-1 to TRBJ2-7; TRBD1 aligns across 8 bases. The germline V gene has CDR1 MNHNS and CDR2 SASEGT. The trim removed 3 bases at V and 1 base at J, leaving 11 bases unmatched. The CDR3 is made up of 17 amino acids. DNA of the CDR3: TGTGCCAGCAGTGATAGACAGGGGTATGCAACGTCCTACGAGCAGTACTTC. Its protein is CASSDRQGYATSYEQYF.